The source of this T cell receptor (beta chain) is a study of cytomegalovirus exposure and HLA in healthy donors (dated by TCRdb to the late 2010s). Describing the broader study: An earlier analysis of a few hundred of the donors reported over 250 Gb of sequence data and 90 million to 120 million unique TCR beta sequences obtained from 150 million to 200 million T cells. An early release that covered 640 HLA-typed donors contained approximately 320 gigabases of sequencing data and approximately 85 million unique TCR sequences. The genetic ancestry cluster associated with self-reported Caucasian donors included 70% to 85% of the roughly 410 genotyped donors. The study aimed to test whether signatures of past pathogen exposure could be identified by cataloging public T cell receptors. The study profiled the T cell repertoires of more than 500 subjects by immunosequencing and related them to cytomegalovirus serostatus. A separate validation cohort of approximately 130 different subjects was used in addition to the approximately 700-subject first cohort. To predict cytomegalovirus infection status, the study combined high-throughput TCR immunosequencing, statistical association of individual TCRs with disease status, and machine learning. To study patterns of TCR occurrence, a later analysis re-analyzed previously published TCR beta repertoires from under 750 donors and added high-resolution HLA genotyping. The later analysis used no new phenotypic data to find candidate immune exposures, relying instead on TCR beta sequences and their occurrence across donors. In an earlier analysis of over 550 of the donors, high-throughput TCR beta sequencing was used to judge whether each TCR beta V gene segment behaved as functional or pseudogenic. Alongside the repertoire data, information on donor age, sex, ethnicity and CMV serostatus was compiled. In a later genetic analysis, genome-wide SNP genotypes for about 55% of the roughly 700 donors were used, and that subset was treated as a discovery cohort. All discovery cohort repertoires had been generated using a single sequencing platform. HLA typing covered class I and class II loci at four-digit resolution. Typing coverage differed by locus: A, B, C, DRB1 and DQB1 were typed in about 629-640 donors, DQA1 in approximately 520, DPA1 in 600 to 610, and DPB1 in 400 to 480. Roughly 5 DR-DQ haplotypes were handled as single units for association and clustering because linkage in the cohort was strong. Among around 400 genotyped donors of the cohort, an average of approximately 240,000 unique TCR beta nucleotide sequences was sequenced per donor, of which 15% to 20% were non-productive.

The library was built by means of the immunoSEQ multiplex PCR assay. A mixture of 60 forward primers for TCR Vbeta segments and 13 reverse primers for TCR Jbeta segments was used in the multiplex PCR. The CDR3 region of rearranged TCR beta genes was amplified from genomic DNA by a multiplex PCR assay. The amplified TCR beta libraries were sequenced on the Illumina HiSeq System as 87-base-pair reads. In the authors' own workflow: Across the 500 to 700 repertoires, a later analysis counted 80 million or so unique TCR beta chains, 8.5 million to 12 million of which were shared by at least two donors. A nearest-neighbor algorithm error-corrected the raw reads and collapsed the reads into unique sequences, merging closely related sequences to remove PCR and sequencing errors. To assign V, D and J gene segments, CDR3 sequences were aligned to IMGT reference sequences. For a sequence to be retained, a match of at least six nucleotides was required to both a V gene segment and a J gene segment. A rearrangement was called productive if the CDR3 had no stop codons and remained in frame with V and J, and every other rearrangement was called non-productive. CDR3 was defined by IMGT convention, running from the second conserved V-encoded cysteine to the conserved J-encoded phenylalanine. Sequences without an unambiguous match to a single V gene segment were excluded from the earlier analysis of about 600 of the donors. An earlier analysis of fewer than 750 of the donors called V segments functional above 56.7% productive rearrangements and segregating when the between-donor standard deviation exceeded 5%. A statistical classification framework was developed to diagnose cytomegalovirus status using the catalog of TCR beta chain sequences. In a later analysis, V and J genes were assigned by comparing TCR nucleotide sequences against IMGT/GENE-DB human TR gene sequences. In a later analysis, CDR3 sequences and most-parsimonious VDJ recombination scenarios were assigned using the TCRdist pipeline. In a later analysis, each TCR beta chain was defined by its CDR3 amino acid sequence together with its V-gene family, and reads lacking a unique V-gene family were excluded. A later analysis removed nearly 600 highly shared, low-generation-probability nucleotide sequences to deal with suspected cross-contamination and a sequencing artifact. In a later analysis, a clonal expansion index for each public chain was calculated from normalized within-repertoire ranks of inferred template counts. In a later analysis, generation probabilities were computed using a VDJ recombination model fitted to out-of-frame rearrangements, and the results were checked against IGoR. In a later analysis, TCR-TCR, TCR-HLA and TCR-CMV co-occurrence was scored with hypergeometric tests, and a repertoire-size bias correction was applied to TCR pairs. To estimate false discovery rates, a later analysis permuted the HLA or CMV assignments 20 times. In a later analysis, co-occurring TCRs were grouped using DBSCAN, and TCRdist sequence similarity was added for clustering within HLA-allele-positive subsets. Repertoires with fewer than 30,000 or more than 120,000 public chains were left out of co-occurrence clustering, as were five repertoires with anomalous nucleotide sharing. TCRdb stores this immuneACCESS table with in-frame sequences only. Part of the clones is absent; in the studies checked, under half of the shortfall reflects unresolved V genes, and no reason is known for the rest. The DNA gave D and trimming, while V, J and clone size come from that table. This sample is represented by a few hundred thousand clones; almost 80% of them were singletons. In total, the top ten clones hold roughly 2% of the sample.

The cohort comprised 710 or so healthy bone marrow donors. All cohort members were sampled while nominally healthy, although unrecorded immune exposures were likely present. The donor tested CMV seronegative and was one of the 352 seronegative cohort members. Every donor gave a peripheral blood sample, and the peripheral blood mononuclear cells from that sample were used for TCR beta sequencing. Genomic DNA was extracted from the blood cell samples with the Qiagen DNeasy Blood Extraction Kit. As concerns this clone: Its cognate antigen has yet to be identified. No quality values exist for individual bases; no much larger clone is one base distant.

V was cut back by 1 base and J by 9 bases, leaving a gap of 15 bases between them. From the germline V gene (reference sequence), CDR1 is SEHNR and CDR2 is FQNEAQ. CDR3 length: 14 amino acids, cysteine to phenylalanine. CDR3 DNA only is kept here, 42 bases in frame from base 1. The study at large found these results: Across donors, most TCR sequences were observed very rarely, whereas some public TCRs were present in many individuals. Broadly in line with IMGT annotations, most TCR beta V segments showed up in productive rearrangements about 87% or about 30% of the time in an earlier analysis of 587 of the donors. Because some donors lacked HLA typing at each locus, the association tests relied only on the typed subset. In the study, approximately 160 TCR beta chains were listed as associated with cytomegalovirus. Compared with the roughly 670-donor mean, donors in an Asian-associated ancestry cluster had fewer N-insertions in productive TCRs, according to a later genetic analysis. When HLA alleles, especially DR and DQ, strongly co-occurred, attributing TCR associations to individual alleles was difficult. Only TCR beta chains were sequenced in this cohort, and the absence of alpha or paired-chain data limited detectable features. A later analysis found that HLA-associated TCR beta chains were more clonally expanded and had lower generation probabilities than equally common non-associated chains. Cytomegalovirus status was reported to be diagnosed by the classifier with high specificity and sensitivity in both the original and validation cohorts. Correlated functional status among segregating V segments might reflect linkage disequilibrium, but an unknown experimental factor could not be ruled out. Because counts were too low, more than 15 rarely observed V segments, including chromosome 9 orphons, were left out of the earlier analysis of 500 to 650 of the donors. The authors suggested that the approach could potentially be generalized to other disease states and immunological phenotypes. Some IMGT-functional V segments, including TRBV6-2 and TRBV6-3, could not be distinguished by the 87-base-pair reads and were therefore excluded. A few of the identified cytomegalovirus-associated TCR beta chains were confirmed in vitro to be specific for cytomegalovirus antigens. In a later genetic analysis, a missense DCLRE1C variant was associated with V-gene and J-gene trimming of TCR beta chains, and the association was replicated in an independent cohort. A cluster of highly shared sequence variants was judged likely to be a technical artifact of the sequencing pipeline. At a false discovery rate of 0.05, a later analysis linked around 15,000 TCR beta sequences to specific HLA alleles. Presence/absence analyses assumed roughly uniform sequencing depth across donors, an assumption that may not hold. In a later analysis, the rate of TCR association differed among HLA loci, with DRB1 alleles having the most associated TCRs and HLA-C alleles having the fewest. Several of the top co-occurrence clusters appeared to be linked to parvovirus B19, influenza, CMV and Epstein-Barr virus, according to a later analysis. Most CMV-associated TCR beta chains appeared to be HLA-restricted in a later analysis, and the HLA associations seemed to be driven largely by CMV exposure. A further reported finding was that TCR beta sequences accurately predicted the HLA-A and HLA-B alleles for most subjects in the first cohort. The only immune exposure information available for the cohort was CMV serostatus.

The chain joins TRBV7-9 to TRBJ1-1; TRBD1 is a weak D gene call, 6 bases matching. The receptor comes from a young man in good health and CMV-seronegative. The specimen sequenced was PBMCs. CDR3 reads: CASSLELEQGQAFF. The DNA is TGTGCCAGCAGCTTAGAGTTAGAGCAGGGGCAAGCTTTCTTT.